This TCR beta chain was observed in a study of T-cell memory formation after mild COVID-19. Regarding the study as a whole: Memory cells collected pre-infection included some clones that later responded, suggesting cross-reactive memory joined.

This clonotype was found a few times. Antigen: not known. TCRdb ran MiXCR on the 5' RACE reads and lists one entry per CDR3 protein. The data contain hundreds of thousands of distinct CDR3 sequences, around 28% of them singletons. V lost 6 bases and J 5 bases, leaving 12 bases between the germline ends. The CDR3 totals 13 residues. CDR1 is KGHDR, CDR2 SFDVKD, per germline. The material sequenced was PBMCs or a T cell subset sorted from them (not recorded which). The clonotype originates from an adult woman who had mild COVID-19 (a few samples of this study predate the infection). Cell type and time point are not known. This sequence joins TRBV24-1 and TRBJ2-5; unclear D gene. CDR3 region: CATSQSRWETQYF. The CDR3 region has the DNA TGTGCCACCAGTCAGAGCCGGTGGGAGACCCAGTACTTC.